The 5 T cell receptor beta chains below come from one sample, sequenced in a study of T cell responses to AZD1222 COVID-19 vaccine. Libraries were prepared by immunoSEQ multiplex PCR; TCRdb keeps only in-frame clonotypes and omits some of them. Of more than 90,000 clones in the sample, around 81% were seen once. The sample consisted of peripheral blood, taken on day 0 of AZD1222 vaccination. These receptors all stem from an adult in good health.

V usage is TRBV2 and J usage is TRBJ1-3; 8 bases are shared with TRBD1. This CDR3 contains 15 residues. Unmatched junction bases numbered 4, after V lost 2 bases and J lost 4 bases. CDR1 is SNHLY, CDR2 FYNNEI, per germline. The CDR3 DNA sequence: TGTGCCAGCAGTGAACAGGGGGCTCTCGGAAACACCATATATTTT. Its protein product is CASSEQGALGNTIYF. The entire variable domain, with the rest obtained from reference TRBV2 and TRBJ1-3, is as follows: EPEVTQTPSHQVTQMGQEVILRCVPISNHLYFYWYRQILGQKVEFLVSFYNNEISEKSEIFDDQFSVERPDGSNFTLKIRSTKLEDSAMYFCASSEQGALGNTIYFGEGSWLTVV.

V usage is TRBV7-8 and J usage is TRBJ2-1, with TRBD2 identical over 12 bases. The CDR3 runs to 18 residues. V lost 4 bases and J lost 6; bases outside the gene matches: 13. The germline gives CDR1 SGHVS, CDR2 FQNEAQ. The CDR3 region has the DNA TGTGCCAGCAGCTCACGATCTAGCGGGGGGGCATATCGCAATGAGCAGTTCTTC. As protein: CASSSRSSGGAYRNEQFF.

This chain joins TRBV18 and TRBJ2-7; D unclear. CDR3 length: 11 amino acids. CDR1 and CDR2 from the germline V gene are KGHSH and LQKENI. V was pared by 4 bases and J by 2 bases, with 3 bases between. CDR3 region: CASSQAYEQYF. The CDR3 nucleotides read TGTGCCAGCTCACAAGCCTACGAGCAGTACTTC.

V and J are TRBV14 and TRBJ2-1; 10 nucleotides line up with TRBD2. The V segment lost 5 bases and the J segment 2 bases; nucleotides outside the gene matches: 3. This CDR3 spans 15 amino acids. Germline CDR1 is SGHDN and CDR2 is FVKESK. The CDR3 bases are TGTGCCAGCAGCTCCCTAGCGGGAGCCTACAATGAGCAGTTCTTC. This sequence encodes CASSSLAGAYNEQFF. The whole variable domain, remainder taken from reference TRBV14 and TRBJ2-1, is EAGVTQFPSHSVIEKGQTVTLRCDPISGHDNLYWYRRVMGKEIKFLLHFVKESKQDESGMPNNRFLAERTGGTYSTLKVQPAELEDSGVYFCASSSLAGAYNEQFFGPGTRLTVL.

Only one count was recorded for this clone. The V and J genes are TRBV6-5 and TRBJ2-7; unclear D gene. The germline V gene encodes CDR1 MNHEY and CDR2 SVGAGI. Trimming pared 0 bases from V and 3 bases from J, leaving 9 bases between. The CDR3 loop spans 14 amino acids. CDR3 residues: CASSYSGLYYEQYF. CDR3 DNA sequence: TGTGCCAGCAGTTACTCTGGGCTATACTACGAGCAGTACTTC.